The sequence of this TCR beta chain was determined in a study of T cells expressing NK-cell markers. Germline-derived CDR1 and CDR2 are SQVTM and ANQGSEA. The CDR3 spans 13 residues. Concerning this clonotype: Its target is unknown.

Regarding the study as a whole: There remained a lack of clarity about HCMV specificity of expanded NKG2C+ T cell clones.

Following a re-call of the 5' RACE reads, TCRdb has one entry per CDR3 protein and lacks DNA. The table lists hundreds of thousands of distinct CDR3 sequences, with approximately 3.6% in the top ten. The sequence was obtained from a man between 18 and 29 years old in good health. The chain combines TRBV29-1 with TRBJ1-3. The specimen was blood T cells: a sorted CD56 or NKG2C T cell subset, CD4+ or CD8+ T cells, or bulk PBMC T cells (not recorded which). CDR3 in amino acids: CSVGSPSGNTIYF.